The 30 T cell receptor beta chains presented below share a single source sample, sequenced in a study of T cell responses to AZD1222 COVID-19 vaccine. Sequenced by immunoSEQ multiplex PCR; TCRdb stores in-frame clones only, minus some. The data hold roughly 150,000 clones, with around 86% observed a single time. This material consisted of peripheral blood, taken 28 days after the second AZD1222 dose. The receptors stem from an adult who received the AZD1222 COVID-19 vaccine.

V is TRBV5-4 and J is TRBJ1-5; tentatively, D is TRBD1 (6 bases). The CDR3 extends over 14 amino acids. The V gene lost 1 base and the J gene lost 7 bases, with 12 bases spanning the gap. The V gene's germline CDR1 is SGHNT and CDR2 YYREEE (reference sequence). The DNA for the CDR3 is TGTGCCAGCAGCTTGACAGGGAGTGGCCAGCCCCAGCATTTT. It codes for CASSLTGSGQPQHF.

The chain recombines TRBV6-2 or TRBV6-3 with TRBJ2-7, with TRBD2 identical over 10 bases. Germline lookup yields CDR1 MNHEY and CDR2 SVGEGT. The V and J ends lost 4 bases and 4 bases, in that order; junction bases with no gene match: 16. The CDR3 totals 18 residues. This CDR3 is CASSSHSRLAGETYEQYF. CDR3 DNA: TGTGCCAGCAGTTCCCACTCACGGCTAGCGGGAGAAACTTACGAGCAGTACTTC.

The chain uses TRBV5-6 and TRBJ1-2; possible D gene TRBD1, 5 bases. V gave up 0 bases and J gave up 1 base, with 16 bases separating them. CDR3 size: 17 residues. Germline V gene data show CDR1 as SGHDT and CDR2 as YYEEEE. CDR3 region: CASSLDLRGGGNYGYTF. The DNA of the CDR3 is TGTGCCAGCAGCTTGGATCTTAGAGGTGGGGGTAACTATGGCTACACCTTC.

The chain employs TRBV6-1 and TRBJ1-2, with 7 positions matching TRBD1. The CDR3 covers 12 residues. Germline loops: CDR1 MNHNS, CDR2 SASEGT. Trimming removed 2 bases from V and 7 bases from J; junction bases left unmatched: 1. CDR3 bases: TGTGCCAGCAGTGAAAGACAGGGTGGCTACACCTTC. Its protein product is CASSERQGGYTF.

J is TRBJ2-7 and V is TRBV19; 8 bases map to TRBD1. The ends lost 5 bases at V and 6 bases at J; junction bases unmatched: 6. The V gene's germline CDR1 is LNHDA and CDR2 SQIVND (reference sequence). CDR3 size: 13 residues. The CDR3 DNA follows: TGTGCCAGTAGTTCCGGACAGGGCAGCGAGCAGTACTTC. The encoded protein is CASSSGQGSEQYF.

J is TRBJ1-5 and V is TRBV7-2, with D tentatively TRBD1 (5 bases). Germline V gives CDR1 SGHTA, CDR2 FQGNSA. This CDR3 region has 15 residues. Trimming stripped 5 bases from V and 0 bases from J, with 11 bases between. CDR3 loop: CASSRGSYSNQPQHF. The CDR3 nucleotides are TGTGCCAGCAGCCGGGGGTCGTATAGCAATCAGCCCCAGCATTTT.

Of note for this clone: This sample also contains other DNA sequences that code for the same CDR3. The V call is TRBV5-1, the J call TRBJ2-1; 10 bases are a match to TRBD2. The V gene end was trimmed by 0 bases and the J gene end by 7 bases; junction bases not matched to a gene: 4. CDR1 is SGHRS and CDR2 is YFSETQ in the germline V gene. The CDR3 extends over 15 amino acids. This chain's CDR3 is CASSLGLAGVNEQFF. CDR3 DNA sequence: TGCGCCAGCAGCTTGGGGCTAGCGGGAGTGAATGAGCAGTTCTTC.

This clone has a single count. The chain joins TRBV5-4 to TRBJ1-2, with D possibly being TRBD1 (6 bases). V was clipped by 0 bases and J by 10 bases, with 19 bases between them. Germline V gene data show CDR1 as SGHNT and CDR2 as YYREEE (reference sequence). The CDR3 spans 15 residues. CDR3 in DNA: TGTGCCAGCAGCTTGGAAATAGGGGGTTTCAGTGTCTACACCTTC. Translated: CASSLEIGGFSVYTF.

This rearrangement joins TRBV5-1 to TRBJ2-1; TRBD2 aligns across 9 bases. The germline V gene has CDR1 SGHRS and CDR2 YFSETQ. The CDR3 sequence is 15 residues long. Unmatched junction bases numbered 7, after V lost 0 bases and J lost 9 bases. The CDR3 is CASSLGLAGSGEQFF. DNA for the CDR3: TGCGCCAGCAGCTTGGGCCTAGCGGGATCAGGTGAGCAGTTCTTC.

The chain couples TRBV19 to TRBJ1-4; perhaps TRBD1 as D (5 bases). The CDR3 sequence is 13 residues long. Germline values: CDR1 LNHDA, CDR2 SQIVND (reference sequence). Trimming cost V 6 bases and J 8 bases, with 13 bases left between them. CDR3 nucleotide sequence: TGTGCCAGTAGCCTTGGAGGGGTCGAAAAACTGTTTTTT. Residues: CASSLGGVEKLFF.

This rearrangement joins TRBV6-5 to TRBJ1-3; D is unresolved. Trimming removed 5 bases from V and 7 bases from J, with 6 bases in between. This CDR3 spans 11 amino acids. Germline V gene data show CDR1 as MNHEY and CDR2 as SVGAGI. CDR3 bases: TGTGCCAGCAGTCCCCGGAACACCATATATTTT. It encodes CASSPRNTIYF.

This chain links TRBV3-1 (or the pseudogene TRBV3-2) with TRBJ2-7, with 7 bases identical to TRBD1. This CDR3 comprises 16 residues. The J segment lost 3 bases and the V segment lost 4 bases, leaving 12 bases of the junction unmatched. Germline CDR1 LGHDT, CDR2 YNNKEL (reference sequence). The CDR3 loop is CASSLTRQGWNYEQYF. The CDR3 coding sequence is TGTGCCAGCAGCCTAACCAGACAGGGTTGGAACTACGAGCAGTACTTC.

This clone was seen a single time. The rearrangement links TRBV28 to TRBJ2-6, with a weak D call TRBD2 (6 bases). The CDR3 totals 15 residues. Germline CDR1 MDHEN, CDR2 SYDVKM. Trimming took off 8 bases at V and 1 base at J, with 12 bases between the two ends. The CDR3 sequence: CASLSGGSGANVLTF. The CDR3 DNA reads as TGTGCCAGCCTATCTGGGGGGTCTGGGGCCAACGTCCTGACTTTC.

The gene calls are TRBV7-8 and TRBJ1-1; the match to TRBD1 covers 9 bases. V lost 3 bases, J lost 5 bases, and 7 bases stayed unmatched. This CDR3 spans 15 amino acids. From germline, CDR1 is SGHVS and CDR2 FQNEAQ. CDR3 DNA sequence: TGTGCCAGCAGCTTGGGACAGGGAGGGCGGACTGAAGCTTTCTTT. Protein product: CASSLGQGGRTEAFF.

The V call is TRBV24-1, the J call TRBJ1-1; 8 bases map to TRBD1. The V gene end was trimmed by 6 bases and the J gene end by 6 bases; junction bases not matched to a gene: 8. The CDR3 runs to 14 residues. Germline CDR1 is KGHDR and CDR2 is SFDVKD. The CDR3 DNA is TGTGCCACCAGTTCGGGCAGGGGGCTACCTGAAGCTTTCTTT. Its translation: CATSSGRGLPEAFF.

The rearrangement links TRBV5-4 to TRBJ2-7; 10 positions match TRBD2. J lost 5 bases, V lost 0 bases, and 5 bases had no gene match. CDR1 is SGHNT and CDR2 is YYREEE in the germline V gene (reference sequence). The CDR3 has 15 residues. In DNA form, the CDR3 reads TGTGCCAGCAGCTTGGCCCCTCTAGCGGGAGACGAGCAGTACTTC. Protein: CASSLAPLAGDEQYF.

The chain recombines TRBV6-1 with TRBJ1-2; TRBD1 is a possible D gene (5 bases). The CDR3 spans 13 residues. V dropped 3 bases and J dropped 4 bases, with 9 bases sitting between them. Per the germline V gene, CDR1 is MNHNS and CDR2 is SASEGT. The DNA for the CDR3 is TGTGCCAGCAGTGAGCGGGGGACCTATGGCTACACCTTC. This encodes CASSERGTYGYTF.

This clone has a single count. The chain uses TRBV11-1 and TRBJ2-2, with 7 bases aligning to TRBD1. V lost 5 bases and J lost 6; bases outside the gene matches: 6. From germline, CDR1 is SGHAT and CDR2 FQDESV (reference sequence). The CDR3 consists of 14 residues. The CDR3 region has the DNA TGTGCCAGCAGCCGACAGGGTGTGGCCGGGGAGCTGTTTTTT. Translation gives CASSRQGVAGELFF.

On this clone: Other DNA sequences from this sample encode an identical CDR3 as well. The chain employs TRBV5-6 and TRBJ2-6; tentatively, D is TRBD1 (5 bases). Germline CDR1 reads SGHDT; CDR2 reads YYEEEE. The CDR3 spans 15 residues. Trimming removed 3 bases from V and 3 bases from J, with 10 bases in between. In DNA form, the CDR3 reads TGTGCCAGCAGCTCCAGGGTTAGTGGGGCCAACGTCCTGACTTTC. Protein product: CASSSRVSGANVLTF.

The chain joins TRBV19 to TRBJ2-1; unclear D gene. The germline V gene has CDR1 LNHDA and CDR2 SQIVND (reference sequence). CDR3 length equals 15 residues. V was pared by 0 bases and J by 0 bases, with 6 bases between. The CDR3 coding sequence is TGTGCCAGTAGTATAGATCAAAGCTCCTACAATGAGCAGTTCTTC. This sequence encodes CASSIDQSSYNEQFF.

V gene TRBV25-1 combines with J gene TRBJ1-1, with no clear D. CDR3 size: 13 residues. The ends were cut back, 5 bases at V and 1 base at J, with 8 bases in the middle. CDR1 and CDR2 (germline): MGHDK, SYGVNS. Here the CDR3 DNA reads TGTGCCAGCAGTCTCGCAGGGAACACTGAAGCTTTCTTT. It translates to CASSLAGNTEAFF.

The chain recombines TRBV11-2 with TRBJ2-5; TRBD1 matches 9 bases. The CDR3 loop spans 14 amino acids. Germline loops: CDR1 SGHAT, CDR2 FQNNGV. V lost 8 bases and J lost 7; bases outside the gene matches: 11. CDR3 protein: CASLNWGQGGTQYF. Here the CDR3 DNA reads TGTGCCAGCTTAAACTGGGGACAGGGAGGGACCCAGTACTTC.

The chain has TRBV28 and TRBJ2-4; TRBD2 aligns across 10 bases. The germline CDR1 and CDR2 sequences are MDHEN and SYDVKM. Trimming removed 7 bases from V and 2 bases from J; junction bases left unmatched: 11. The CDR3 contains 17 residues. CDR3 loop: CASTTVIAGGSKNIQYF. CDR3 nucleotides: TGTGCCAGCACCACGGTAATAGCGGGAGGCTCCAAAAACATTCAGTACTTC.

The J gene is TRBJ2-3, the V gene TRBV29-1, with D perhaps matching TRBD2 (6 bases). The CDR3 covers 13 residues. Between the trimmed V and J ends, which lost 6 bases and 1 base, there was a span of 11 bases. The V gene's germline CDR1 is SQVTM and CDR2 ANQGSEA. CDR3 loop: CSVRSSGTDTQYF. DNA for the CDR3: TGCAGCGTCCGCTCTAGCGGCACAGATACGCAGTATTTT.

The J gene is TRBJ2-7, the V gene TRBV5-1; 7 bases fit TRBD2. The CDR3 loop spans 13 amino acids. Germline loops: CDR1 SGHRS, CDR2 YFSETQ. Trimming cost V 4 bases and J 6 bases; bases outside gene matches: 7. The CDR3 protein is CASSSTSVSEQYF. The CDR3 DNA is TGCGCCAGCAGCAGCACTAGCGTTTCCGAGCAGTACTTC. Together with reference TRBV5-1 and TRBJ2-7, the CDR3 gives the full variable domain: KAGVTQTPRYLIKTRGQQVTLSCSPISGHRSVSWYQQTPGQGLQFLFEYFSETQRNKGNFPGRFSGRQFSNSRSEMNVSTLELGDSALYLCASSSTSVSEQYFGPGTRLTVT.

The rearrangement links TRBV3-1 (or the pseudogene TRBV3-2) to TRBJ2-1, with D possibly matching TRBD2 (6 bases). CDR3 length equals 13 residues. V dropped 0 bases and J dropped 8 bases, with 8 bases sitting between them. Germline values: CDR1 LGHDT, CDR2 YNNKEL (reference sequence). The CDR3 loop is CASSQERDYEQFF. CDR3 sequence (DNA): TGTGCCAGCAGCCAAGAAAGGGACTATGAGCAGTTCTTC.

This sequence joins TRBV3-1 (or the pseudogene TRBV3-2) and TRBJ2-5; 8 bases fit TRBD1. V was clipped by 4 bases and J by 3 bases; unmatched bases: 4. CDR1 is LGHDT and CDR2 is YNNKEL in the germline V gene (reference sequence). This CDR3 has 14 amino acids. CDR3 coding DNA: TGTGCCAGCAGCCTTCAGGGGGCAGAAGAGACCCAGTACTTC. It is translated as CASSLQGAEETQYF.

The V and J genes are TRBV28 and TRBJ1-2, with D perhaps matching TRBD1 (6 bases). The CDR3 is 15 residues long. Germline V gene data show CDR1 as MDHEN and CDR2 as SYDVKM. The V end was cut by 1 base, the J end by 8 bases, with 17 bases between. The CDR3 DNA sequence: TGTGCCAGCAGTTTATTTCCAGGGGTGGGTAGCGGCTACACCTTC. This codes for CASSLFPGVGSGYTF.

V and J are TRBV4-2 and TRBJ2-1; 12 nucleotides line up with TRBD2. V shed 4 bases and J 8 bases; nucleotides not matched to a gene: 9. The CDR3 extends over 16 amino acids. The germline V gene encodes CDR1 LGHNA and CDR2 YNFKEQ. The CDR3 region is CASSRTSGRPPYEQFF. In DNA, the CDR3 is TGTGCCAGCAGCCGCACTAGCGGGAGGCCCCCCTATGAGCAGTTCTTC.

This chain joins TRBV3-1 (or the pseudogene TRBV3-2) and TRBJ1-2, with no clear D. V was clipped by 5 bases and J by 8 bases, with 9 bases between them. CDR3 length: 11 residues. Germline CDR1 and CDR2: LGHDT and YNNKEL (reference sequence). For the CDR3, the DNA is TGTGCCAGCAGCTCGCCGACAGGCTACACCTTC. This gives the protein CASSSPTGYTF.